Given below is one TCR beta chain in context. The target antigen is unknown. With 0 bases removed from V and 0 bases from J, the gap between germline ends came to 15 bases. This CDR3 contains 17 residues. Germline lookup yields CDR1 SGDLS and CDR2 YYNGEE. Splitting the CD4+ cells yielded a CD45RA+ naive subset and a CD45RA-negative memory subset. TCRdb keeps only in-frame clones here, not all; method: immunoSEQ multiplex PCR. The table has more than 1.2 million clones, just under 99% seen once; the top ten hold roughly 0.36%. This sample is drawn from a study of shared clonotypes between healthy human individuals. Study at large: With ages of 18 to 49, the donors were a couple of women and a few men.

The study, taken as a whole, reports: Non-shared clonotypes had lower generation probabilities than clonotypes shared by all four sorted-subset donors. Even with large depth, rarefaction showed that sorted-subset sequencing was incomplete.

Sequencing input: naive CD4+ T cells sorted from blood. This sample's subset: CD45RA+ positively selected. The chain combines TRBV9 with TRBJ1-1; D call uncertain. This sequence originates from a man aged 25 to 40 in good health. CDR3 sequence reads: CASSVATLGGMNTEAFF. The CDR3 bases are TGTGCCAGCAGCGTAGCTACTCTCGGCGGGATGAACACTGAAGCTTTCTTT. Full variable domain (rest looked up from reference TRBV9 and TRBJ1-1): DSGVTQTPKHLITATGQRVTLRCSPRSGDLSVYWYQQSLDQGLQFLIQYYNGEERAKGNILERFSAQQFPDLHSELNLSSLELGDSALYFCASSVATLGGMNTEAFFGQGTRLTVV.